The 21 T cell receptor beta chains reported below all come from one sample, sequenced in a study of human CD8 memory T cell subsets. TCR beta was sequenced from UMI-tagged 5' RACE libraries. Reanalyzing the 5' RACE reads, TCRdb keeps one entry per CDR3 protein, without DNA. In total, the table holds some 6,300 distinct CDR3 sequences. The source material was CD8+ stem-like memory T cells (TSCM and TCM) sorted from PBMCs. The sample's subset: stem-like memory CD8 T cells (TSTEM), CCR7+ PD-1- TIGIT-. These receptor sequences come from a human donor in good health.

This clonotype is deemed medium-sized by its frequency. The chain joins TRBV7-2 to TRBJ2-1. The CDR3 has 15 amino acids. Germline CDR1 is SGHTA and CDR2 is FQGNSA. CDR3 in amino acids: CASSPSDLSYNEQFF.

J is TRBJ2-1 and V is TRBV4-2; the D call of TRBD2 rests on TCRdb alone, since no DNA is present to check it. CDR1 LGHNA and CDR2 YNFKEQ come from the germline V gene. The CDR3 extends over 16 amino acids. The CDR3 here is CASSQDPTSGSTEQFF.

Here the CDR3 reads CASREGGEVDEQYF. This rearrangement joins TRBV2 to TRBJ2-7; TCRdb's D call of TRBD2 is untestable without DNA. The CDR3 has 14 amino acids. Germline assignment: CDR1 SNHLY and CDR2 FYNNEI. The full variable domain, rest sourced from reference TRBV2 and TRBJ2-7, is EPEVTQTPSHQVTQMGQEVILRCVPISNHLYFYWYRQILGQKVEFLVSFYNNEISEKSEIFDDQFSVERPDGSNFTLKIRSTKLEDSAMYFCASREGGEVDEQYFGPGTRLTVT.

The CDR3 region is CAWTSGHGAYEQYF. The rearrangement uses TRBV30 and TRBJ2-7; TCRdb designates TRBD1, a call that cannot be tested without DNA. The CDR3 is made up of 14 amino acids. Germline-derived CDR1 and CDR2 are GTSNPN and SVGIG (reference sequence).

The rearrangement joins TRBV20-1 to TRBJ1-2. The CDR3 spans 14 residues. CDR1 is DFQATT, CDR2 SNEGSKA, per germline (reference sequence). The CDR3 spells CSAYGDSSNYGYTF.

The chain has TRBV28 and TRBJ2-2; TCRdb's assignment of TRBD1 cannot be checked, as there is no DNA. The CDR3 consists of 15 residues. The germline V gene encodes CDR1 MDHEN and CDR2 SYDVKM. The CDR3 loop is CASRHGQGDTGELFF.

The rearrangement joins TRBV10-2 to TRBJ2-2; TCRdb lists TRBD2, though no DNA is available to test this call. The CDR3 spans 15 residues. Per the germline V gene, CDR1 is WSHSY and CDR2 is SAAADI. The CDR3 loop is CASSSGTTNTGELFF.

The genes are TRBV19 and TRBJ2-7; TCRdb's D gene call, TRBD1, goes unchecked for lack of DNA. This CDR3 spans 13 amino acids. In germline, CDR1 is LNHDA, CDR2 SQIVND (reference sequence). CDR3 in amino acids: CASTSTGTYEQYF.

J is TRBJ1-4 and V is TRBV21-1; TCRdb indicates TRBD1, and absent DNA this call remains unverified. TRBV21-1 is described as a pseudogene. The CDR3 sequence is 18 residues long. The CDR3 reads CASSKSGTVPRNNEKLFF.

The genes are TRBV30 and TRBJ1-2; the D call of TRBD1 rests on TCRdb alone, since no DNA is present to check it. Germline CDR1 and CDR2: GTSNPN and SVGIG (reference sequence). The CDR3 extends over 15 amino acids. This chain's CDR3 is CAFVGQGALYNGYTF. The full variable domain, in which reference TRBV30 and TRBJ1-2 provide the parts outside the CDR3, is SQTIHQWPATLVQPVGSPLSLECTVEGTSNPNLYWYRQAAGRGLQLLFYSVGIGQISSEVPQNLSASRPQDRQFILSSKKLLLSDSGFYLCAFVGQGALYNGYTFGSGTRLTVV.

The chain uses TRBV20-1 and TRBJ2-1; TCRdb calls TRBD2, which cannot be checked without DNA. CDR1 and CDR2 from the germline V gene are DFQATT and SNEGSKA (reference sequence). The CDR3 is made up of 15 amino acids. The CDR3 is CSATGALAVYNEQFF.

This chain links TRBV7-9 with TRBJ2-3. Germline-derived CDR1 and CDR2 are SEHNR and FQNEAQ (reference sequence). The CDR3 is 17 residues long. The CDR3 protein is CASTPTESMASTDTQYF.

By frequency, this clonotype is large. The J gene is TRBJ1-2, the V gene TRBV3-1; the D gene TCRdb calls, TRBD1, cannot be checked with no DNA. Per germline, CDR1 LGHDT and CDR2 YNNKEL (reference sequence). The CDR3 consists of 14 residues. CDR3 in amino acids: CASRPPGQNYGYTF.

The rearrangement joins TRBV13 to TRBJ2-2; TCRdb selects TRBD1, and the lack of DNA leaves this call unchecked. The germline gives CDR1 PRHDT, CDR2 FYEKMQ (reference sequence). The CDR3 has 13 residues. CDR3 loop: CASSLNRDGELFF. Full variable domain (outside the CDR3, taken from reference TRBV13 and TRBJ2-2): AAGVIQSPRHLIKEKRETATLKCYPIPRHDTVYWYQQGPGQDPQFLISFYEKMQSDKGSIPDRFSAQQFSDYHSELNMSSLELGDSALYFCASSLNRDGELFFGEGSRLTVL.

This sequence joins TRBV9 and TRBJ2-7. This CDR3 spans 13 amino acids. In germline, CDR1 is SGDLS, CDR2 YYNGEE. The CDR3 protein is CASSVDSSYEQYF.

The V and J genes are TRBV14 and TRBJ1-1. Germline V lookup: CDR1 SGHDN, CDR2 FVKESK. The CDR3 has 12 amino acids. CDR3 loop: CASSQVSYEAFF.

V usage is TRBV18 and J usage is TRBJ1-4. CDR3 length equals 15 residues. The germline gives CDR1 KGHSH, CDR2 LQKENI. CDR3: CASSPPSATNEKLFF.

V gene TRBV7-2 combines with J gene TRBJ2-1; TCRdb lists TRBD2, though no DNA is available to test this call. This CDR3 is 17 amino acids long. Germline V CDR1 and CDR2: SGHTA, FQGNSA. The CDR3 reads CASSLALRTSGFNEQFF.

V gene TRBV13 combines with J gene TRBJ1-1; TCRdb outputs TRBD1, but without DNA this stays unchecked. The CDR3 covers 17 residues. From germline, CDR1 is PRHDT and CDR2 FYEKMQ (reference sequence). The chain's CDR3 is CASSPGQGARGATEAFF.

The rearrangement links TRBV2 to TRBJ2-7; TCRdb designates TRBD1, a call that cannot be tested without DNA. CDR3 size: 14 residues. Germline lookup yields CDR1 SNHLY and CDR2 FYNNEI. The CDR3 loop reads CASGDRASSYEQYF. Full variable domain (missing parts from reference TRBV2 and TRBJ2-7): EPEVTQTPSHQVTQMGQEVILRCVPISNHLYFYWYRQILGQKVEFLVSFYNNEISEKSEIFDDQFSVERPDGSNFTLKIRSTKLEDSAMYFCASGDRASSYEQYFGPGTRLTVT.

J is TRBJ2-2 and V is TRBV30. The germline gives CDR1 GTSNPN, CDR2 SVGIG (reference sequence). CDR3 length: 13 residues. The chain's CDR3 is CAWSSGNTGELFF.